This T cell receptor (beta chain) was documented in a study of monozygotic twins with inflammatory bowel disease (dated by TCRdb to between 2018 and 2021). Background for the entire study: The full study comprised 28 monozygotic twin pairs: nine German pairs (four IBD-concordant, five IBD-discordant) and 19 IBD-discordant Danish pairs. The search for disease-associated traits relied mainly on comparing, within discordant pairs, IBD patients with their genetically identical healthy co-twins. Each individual had, on average, about 151 000 unique TCRalpha sequences and 181 000 unique TCRbeta sequences available for analysis. What the work shows at the level of the full study, not this receptor alone: Concordant and discordant twins showed no difference in repertoire similarity, possibly because of limited statistical power. IBD patients had lower TCRbeta repertoire diversity, measured by the inverse Simpson index, than their healthy co-twins. Fewer clonotypes were shared with other individuals by IBD patients than by healthy twins, most markedly in patients showing signs of disease activity. The results gave no support for a single strong signal or clonotype linked to IBD. The analysis was unable to tell different T cell subtypes apart. Because patients received different immunosuppressive treatments, the repertoires may have picked up extra background noise and variability between individuals.

From each donor, an approximately 2.4 ml peripheral blood sample was drawn into PAXgene tubes and stored at -80 degrees C. Without T cell sorting, total RNA was isolated from whole blood using the PAXgene blood miRNA kit on an automated QIAcube. Peripheral blood from monozygotic twin pairs, either concordant or discordant for inflammatory bowel disease, underwent deep TCRalpha and TCRbeta repertoire profiling that used unique molecular barcoding. Smoking habits were recorded for all twin pairs, with individuals classified as current, former or never smokers. The method was 5' RACE. The input for every TCR library was roughly 4,000 ng of total RNA. For each sample, cDNA synthesis with SMARTScribe reverse transcriptase was split into eight separate reactions. During cDNA synthesis, unique molecular identifiers containing a 6-nucleotide sample barcode were introduced by template switching. Two nested PCRs of about 17 and 10 cycles amplified the TCRalpha and TCRbeta cDNA, and bead purification followed each PCR. Before amplification, the cDNA was both treated with uracil DNA-glycosylase and purified with the QIAquick PCR purification kit. The second PCR was the step at which Illumina TruSeq-compatible adapters and sample-specific barcodes were added. Library quality and concentration were checked on TapeStation and Qubit, and libraries were pooled at about 4.9 ng each. Sequencing of pooled libraries was carried out on an Illumina HiSeq2500 single-index Rapid Run using 2 x 100 bp reads and custom sequencing primers. The study's processing was this. MiGEC version 1.2.6 was used for UMI-based consensus assembly, which corrected PCR and sequencing errors. MiXCR version 2.1.1 handled V(D)J alignment, clonotype assembly and CDR3 extraction. To normalise gene usage, clonotype sharing and MAIT/NKT TCR abundance, the analysis used the top 1000, 10 000 and 20 000 clonotypes per sample. Diversity was computed as the inverse Simpson index with the vegan R package after downsampling to 27 000 UMIs. Paired Mann-Whitney U tests on discordant twin pairs were used, with Benjamini-Hochberg multiple-testing correction. TCRdb reprocessed the reads and lists each CDR3 protein sequence as a single entry, with no DNA. These V and J calls are TCRdb output, not the study's own analysis. The table of this sample itemizes 150,000 to 200,000 distinct CDR3 sequences. About 2.7% of the sample rests with the top ten.

As concerns this clonotype: The clone's antigen remains unknown.

This clonotype was obtained from a human donor with ulcerative colitis or Crohn's disease, or a healthy co-twin of an affected twin (not recorded which). The sequenced sample was blood.

The CDR3 corresponds to CASSLRGGTEAFF. This chain joins TRBV28 to TRBJ1-1. Reading from cysteine to phenylalanine, the CDR3 counts 13 amino acids. Only the protein sequence is given. CDR1 and CDR2 are drawn from the germline V gene: MDHEN, SYDVKM. This CDR3, with the reference TRBV28 and TRBJ1-1 proteins standing in past its ends, gives the full variable domain DVKVTQSSRYLVKRTGEKVFLECVQDMDHENMFWYRQDPGLGLRLIYFSYDVKMKEKGDIPEGYSVSREKKERFSLILESASTNQTSMYLCASSLRGGTEAFFGQGTRLTVV.